The rows below give T cell receptor beta chains drawn from one sample of a study of blood T cell repertoires in COVID-19. Repertoires were generated with immunoSEQ multiplex PCR, while TCRdb's copy carries only in-frame clones and drops some. Of about 150,000 clones listed, roughly 81% are singletons. The sequenced material came from peripheral blood. These receptor sequences come from a human donor with acute or convalescent COVID-19. The donor label of this sample is uncertain. CDR3s include the opening cysteine and the closing phenylalanine or tryptophan. The order of the fields is V gene, J gene, clone size, D gene, CDR3 protein, CDR3 DNA. A D gene is named only where the DNA matches it firmly. Size is omitted from some rows. Given values are once, few, many or a class for expanded clones.

TRBV7-9	TRBJ1-3	.	.	CASSPHLGNTIYF	TGTGCCAGCAGCCCACACCTTGGAAACACCATATATTTT
TRBV30	TRBJ1-6	.	TRBD1	CAWNRQGVGSPLHF	TGTGCCTGGAATCGACAGGGGGTCGGGTCACCCCTCCACTTT
TRBV7-2	TRBJ2-7	.	.	CASSLAAAGLRQYF	TGTGCCAGCAGCTTAGCGGCAGCGGGCCTCCGTCAGTACTTC
TRBV4-3	TRBJ2-1	.	TRBD1	CASSQEVGTGGNEQFF	TGCGCCAGCAGCCAAGAGGTGGGGACAGGGGGGAATGAGCAGTTCTTC
TRBV19	TRBJ1-5	.	TRBD1	CASSPRQGASNQPQHF	TGTGCCAGTAGTCCCCGGCAGGGGGCCTCCAATCAGCCCCAGCATTTT
TRBV5-4	TRBJ1-2	.	TRBD1	CASSSKERGQAYGYTF	TGTGCCAGCAGCTCGAAAGAAAGAGGACAGGCCTATGGCTACACCTTC
TRBV27	TRBJ1-2	.	.	CASSLGQGGGYTF	TGTGCCAGCAGTTTAGGGCAGGGAGGAGGCTACACCTTC
TRBV6-2/TRBV6-3	TRBJ1-5	.	.	CASSYGGSWGQPQHF	TGTGCCAGCAGTTACGGGGGGTCCTGGGGCCAGCCCCAGCATTTT
TRBV5-1	TRBJ2-5	.	TRBD2	CASQGGPEETQYF	TGCGCCAGCCAGGGAGGGCCCGAAGAGACCCAGTACTTC
TRBV25-1	TRBJ2-2	.	.	CASTYTGELFF	TGTGCCAGCACTTACACCGGGGAGCTGTTTTTT
TRBV3-1/TRBV3-2	TRBJ1-6	.	.	CASSQGQIYNSPLHF	TGTGCCAGCAGCCAAGGACAGATTTATAATTCACCCCTCCACTTT
TRBV19	TRBJ2-2	.	TRBD2	CASSRSPASGKNTGELFF	TGTGCCAGTAGTCGGTCCCCAGCTAGCGGGAAGAACACCGGGGAGCTGTTTTTT
TRBV18	TRBJ1-5	.	.	CASSDQGSSNQPQHF	TGTGCCAGCTCCGACCAGGGATCTAGCAATCAGCCCCAGCATTTT
TRBV27	TRBJ1-2	.	TRBD1	CASSSPGQGVGGYTF	TGTGCCAGCAGTTCTCCGGGACAGGGCGTTGGCGGCTACACCTTC
TRBV19	TRBJ1-2	.	TRBD1	CASSTDRVGYTF	TGTGCCAGTAGTACCGACAGGGTTGGCTACACCTTC
TRBV24-1	TRBJ2-3	once	TRBD1	CATSDRQGGVPTAQYF	TGTGCCACCAGTGATCGACAGGGGGGGGTTCCTACGGCGCAGTATTTT
TRBV20-1	TRBJ2-7	.	.	CSASTTPGHTPYEQYF	TGCAGTGCTAGTACAACCCCGGGACATACACCCTACGAGCAGTACTTC
TRBV19	TRBJ1-1	.	.	CASSINRDQTEAFF	TGTGCCAGTAGTATCAACAGGGACCAGACTGAAGCTTTCTTT
TRBV7-2	TRBJ2-2	few	TRBD1	CASSLAGTGNTGELFF	TGTGCCAGCAGCTTAGCCGGGACAGGGAACACCGGGGAGCTGTTTTTT
TRBV19	TRBJ2-3	.	.	CASRGGGGTDTQYF	TGTGCCAGTAGAGGGGGGGGAGGCACAGATACGCAGTATTTT
TRBV18	TRBJ1-1	.	.	CASSPGGAGTEAFF	TGTGCCAGCTCACCGGGTGGGGCTGGGACTGAAGCTTTCTTT
TRBV2	TRBJ1-2	.	TRBD1	CASRRQGANGYTF	TGTGCCAGCAGAAGACAGGGGGCGAATGGCTACACCTTC